This T cell receptor (beta chain) emerged from a study of T cells after posttransplantation cyclophosphamide. Using immunoSEQ multiplex PCR, the repertoire was profiled, and TCRdb retains in-frame clones only, with some absent. In the table there are 25,000 to 40,000 clones, 91% of which are singletons. The naive gate required viable CD3+CD4+ or CD3+CD8+ cells with CCR7+CD45RA+CD45RO-CD95-CD27+CD28+ phenotype. This CDR3 has 18 amino acids. V was pared by 2 bases and J by 0 bases, with 17 bases between. The germline V gene has CDR1 MGHRA and CDR2 YSYEKL. This TCR derives from a man aged 30-40 years in good health and a related stem cell transplant donor. Sequences were obtained from naive CD4+ T cells sorted from blood. This sequence joins TRBV4-1 and TRBJ1-5; D gene ambiguous. DNA of the CDR3: TGCGCCAGCAGCCAAAAACGAGGCAGCTTTATTAGCAATCAGCCCCAGCATTTT. Its protein is CASSQKRGSFISNQPQHF.